This TCR beta chain was identified in a study of cytomegalovirus exposure and HLA in healthy donors. Notes on the study in general: Accounts indicate the classifier identified cytomegalovirus status with strong specificity and sensitivity. Overall, approximately 150 TCR beta chains were annotated as cytomegalovirus-associated.

As to this clone: Its antigen is unknown.

Generated by immunoSEQ multiplex PCR, the TCRdb table keeps only in-frame clones and is missing some. This table holds 95,000 to 150,000 clones, approximately 94% found once. It was the roughly 110-subject validation cohort, separate from the approximately 620-subject first cohort, to which the donors belonged. Trimming took 6 bases from V and 3 from J; bases not matched to a gene: 4. Germline values: CDR1 MDHEN, CDR2 SYDVKM. The CDR3 is 14 residues long. The chain joins TRBV28 to TRBJ2-1, with 8 bases matching TRBD1. Sequenced input: PBMCs. The receptor was derived from a woman between 18 and 30 years old in good health and CMV-seronegative. CDR3 sequence: CASSGQGSYNEQFF. The CDR3 region has the DNA TGTGCCAGCAGCGGACAGGGCAGCTACAATGAGCAGTTCTTC. The whole variable domain, remainder taken from reference TRBV28 and TRBJ2-1, is DVKVTQSSRYLVKRTGEKVFLECVQDMDHENMFWYRQDPGLGLRLIYFSYDVKMKEKGDIPEGYSVSREKKERFSLILESASTNQTSMYLCASSGQGSYNEQFFGPGTRLTVL.